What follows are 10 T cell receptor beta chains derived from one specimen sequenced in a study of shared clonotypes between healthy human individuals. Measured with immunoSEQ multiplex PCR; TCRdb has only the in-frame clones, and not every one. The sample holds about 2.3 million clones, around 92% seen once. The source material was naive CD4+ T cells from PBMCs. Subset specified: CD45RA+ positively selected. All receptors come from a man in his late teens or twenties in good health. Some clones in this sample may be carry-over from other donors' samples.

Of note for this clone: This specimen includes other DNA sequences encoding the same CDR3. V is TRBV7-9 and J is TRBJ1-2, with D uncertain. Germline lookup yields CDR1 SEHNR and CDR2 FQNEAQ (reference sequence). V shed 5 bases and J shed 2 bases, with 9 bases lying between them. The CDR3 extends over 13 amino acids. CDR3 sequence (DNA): TGTGCCAGCAGCAGTCAATCAAACTATGGCTACACCTTC. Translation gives CASSSQSNYGYTF.

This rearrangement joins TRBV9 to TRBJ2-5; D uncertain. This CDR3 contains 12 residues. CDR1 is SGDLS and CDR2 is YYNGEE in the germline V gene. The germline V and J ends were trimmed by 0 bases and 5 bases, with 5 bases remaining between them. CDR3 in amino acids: CASSVDYETQYF. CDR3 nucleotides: TGTGCCAGCAGCGTAGACTACGAGACCCAGTACTTC.

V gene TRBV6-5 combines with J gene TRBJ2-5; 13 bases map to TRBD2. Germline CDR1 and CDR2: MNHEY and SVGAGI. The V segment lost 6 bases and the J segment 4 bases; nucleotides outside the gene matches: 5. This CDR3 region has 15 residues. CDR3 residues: CASSNGLAGVETQYF. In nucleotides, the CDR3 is TGTGCCAGCAGCAACGGACTAGCGGGAGTAGAGACCCAGTACTTC.

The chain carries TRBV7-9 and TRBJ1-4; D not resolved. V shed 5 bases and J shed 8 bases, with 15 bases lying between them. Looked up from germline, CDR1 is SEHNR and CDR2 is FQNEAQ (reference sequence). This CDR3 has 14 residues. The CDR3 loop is CASSPGLSDEKLFF. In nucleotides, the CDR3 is TGTGCCAGCAGCCCGGGCCTTTCAGACGAAAAACTGTTTTTT.

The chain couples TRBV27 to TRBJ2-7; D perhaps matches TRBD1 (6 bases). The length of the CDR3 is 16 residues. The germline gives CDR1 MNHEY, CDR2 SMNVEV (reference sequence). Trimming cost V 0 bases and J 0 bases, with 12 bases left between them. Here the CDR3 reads CASSLSANRASYEQYF. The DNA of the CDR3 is TGTGCCAGCAGTTTATCGGCTAACAGGGCCTCCTACGAGCAGTACTTC.

CDR3 DNA: TGTGCCAGCACCTCTGCGGGTGTCCACACCTTC. Amino acids: CASTSAGVHTF. This sequence joins TRBV6-5 and TRBJ1-2; D is undetermined. Germline V gives CDR1 MNHEY, CDR2 SVGAGI. V was pared by 7 bases and J by 12 bases, with 15 bases between. The CDR3 runs to 11 residues.

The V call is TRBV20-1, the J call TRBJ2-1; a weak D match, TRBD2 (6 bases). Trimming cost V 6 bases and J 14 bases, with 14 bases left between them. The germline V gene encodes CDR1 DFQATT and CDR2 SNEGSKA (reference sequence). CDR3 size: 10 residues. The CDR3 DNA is TGCAGTGCGGTGGACTATAGAGAGTTCTTC. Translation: CSAVDYREFF.

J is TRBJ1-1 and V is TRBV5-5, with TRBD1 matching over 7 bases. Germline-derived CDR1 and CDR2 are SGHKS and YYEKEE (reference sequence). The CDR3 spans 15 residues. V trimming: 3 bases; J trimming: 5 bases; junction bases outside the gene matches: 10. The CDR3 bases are TGTGCCAGCAGCTCGAACTCCCAGGGGGTGACTGAAGCTTTCTTT. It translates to CASSSNSQGVTEAFF.

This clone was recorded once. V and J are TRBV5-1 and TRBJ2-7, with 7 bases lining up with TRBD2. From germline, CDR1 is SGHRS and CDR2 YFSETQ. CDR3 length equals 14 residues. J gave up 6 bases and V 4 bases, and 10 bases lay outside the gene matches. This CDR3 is CASSGVGRGREQYF. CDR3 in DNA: TGCGCCAGCAGCGGGGTTGGGAGGGGTCGCGAGCAGTACTTC.

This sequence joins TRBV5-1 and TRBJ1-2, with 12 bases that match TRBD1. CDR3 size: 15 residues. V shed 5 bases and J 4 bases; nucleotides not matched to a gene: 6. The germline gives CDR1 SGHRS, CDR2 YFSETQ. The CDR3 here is CASSYPGQGAYGYTF. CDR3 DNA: TGCGCCAGCAGTTATCCGGGACAGGGGGCCTATGGCTACACCTTC.